This T cell receptor beta chain derives from a study of T cell responses to AZD1222 COVID-19 vaccine. The study, taken as a whole, reports: Without day 14 samples, only post-peak T cell repertoires were studied. Mostly white British, mostly female donors; authors suggested clonal diversity may be underestimated. Nearly half of spike-specific TCRs reportedly target variant regions that are unmutated in the B.1.351 and B.1.1.7 variants. Regions 160-218 and 743-854 held dominance among vaccine-associated CD4 TCRs, which spanned spike.

Regarding this clone: Its cognate antigen is unknown.

The CDR3 sequence is 15 residues long. The V and J ends lost 4 bases and 4 bases respectively, with 14 bases between them. The germline V gene has CDR1 SGHVS and CDR2 FQNEAQ. Here immunoSEQ multiplex PCR was the method, and the copy in TCRdb shows in-frame clones only, minus some. The data hold 100,000 to 150,000 clones, with more than 85% observed a single time. The sequenced sample was peripheral blood, obtained on day 0 of AZD1222 vaccination. V is TRBV7-8 and J is TRBJ1-5; a weak D match, TRBD1 (6 bases). This TCR was recovered from an adult in good health. The CDR3 is CASSSLTGRNQPQHF. In DNA, the CDR3 is TGTGCCAGCAGCTCCTTGACAGGCCGTAATCAGCCCCAGCATTTT.